A single TCR beta chain is shown here with its context. J lost 0 bases, V lost 0 bases, and 5 bases had no gene match. The CDR3 extends over 15 amino acids. Per germline, CDR1 SQVTM and CDR2 ANQGSEA. The sample belongs to a study of blood T cell repertoires in COVID-19. Study background: Specimens from acute and convalescent COVID-19 originated in the United States, Italy and Spain.

Methods used by the authors: Reference gene primer amplification gave nucleated cell count estimates. Generated by immunoSEQ multiplex PCR, the TCRdb table keeps only in-frame clones and is missing some. The V and J calls and clone size come from that table; D and trimming were worked out from the DNA. The repertoire includes 220,000 or so clones, roughly 86% of them detected once, and about a tenth sits in the top ten. The J gene is TRBJ2-7, the V gene TRBV29-1; the match to TRBD2 covers 7 bases. The source of this sequence is a woman aged 45-60 years with COVID-19, enrolled during active disease. The sample consisted of peripheral blood. The CDR3 nucleotides read TGCAGCGTTGAAGACCCTAGCGGCAGCTCCTACGAGCAGTACTTC. The encoded protein is CSVEDPSGSSYEQYF.